This T cell receptor beta chain was observed in a study of T cell responses to AZD1222 COVID-19 vaccine. The method was immunoSEQ multiplex PCR; TCRdb's version includes in-frame clones alone and lacks a portion of them. In the table there are 150,000 or so clones, 91% of which are singletons. This CDR3 spans 15 amino acids. Per germline, CDR1 LNHDA and CDR2 SQIVND (reference sequence). The V and J ends lost 5 bases and 1 base respectively, with 14 bases between them. This specimen was peripheral blood, taken 28 days after the second AZD1222 dose. This clonotype originated in an adult who received the AZD1222 COVID-19 vaccine. The chain employs TRBV19 and TRBJ1-1; possible D gene TRBD1, 5 bases. The CDR3 here is CASSAQGWGNTEAFF. The CDR3 DNA follows: TGTGCCAGTAGTGCCCAGGGATGGGGGAACACTGAAGCTTTCTTT.